These 23 T cell receptor beta chains were all obtained from the same sample, sequenced in a study of cytomegalovirus exposure and HLA in healthy donors. Researchers ran the PCR with 60 Vbeta and 13 Jbeta primers. Produced via immunoSEQ multiplex PCR; TCRdb's table is partial and in-frame only. Here the sample spans about 4,500 clones, approximately 84% being singletons. The specimen was PBMCs. These TCRs come from a woman in her forties in good health and CMV-seropositive.

The chain couples TRBV7-9 to TRBJ2-7; D possibly corresponds to TRBD2 (5 bases). V dropped 5 bases and J dropped 7 bases, with 9 bases sitting between them. The CDR3 loop spans 11 amino acids. The germline gives CDR1 SEHNR, CDR2 FQNEAQ (reference sequence). CDR3 DNA sequence: TGTGCCAGCAGCCCGAGGACTGAGCAGTACTTC. It specifies CASSPRTEQYF.

This clone showed up just once. The chain employs TRBV30 and TRBJ1-2; D unresolved. CDR1 and CDR2 from the germline V gene are GTSNPN and SVGIG (reference sequence). Trimming left V 1 base short and J 4 bases short, with 13 bases between. The CDR3 totals 14 residues. CDR3 nucleotide sequence: TGTGCCTGGAGTGACTATGGTTTAGGCTATGGCTACACCTTC. Encoded protein: CAWSDYGLGYGYTF.

The rearrangement uses TRBV30 and TRBJ1-3; unclear D gene. Trimming took 5 bases from V and 1 from J, leaving 12 bases between them. Germline assignment: CDR1 GTSNPN and CDR2 SVGIG (reference sequence). The CDR3 has 14 residues. CDR3 loop: CAWGPGISGNTIYF. The CDR3 DNA reads as TGTGCCTGGGGTCCCGGGATATCTGGAAACACCATATATTTT.

This clone was observed a single time. This chain links TRBV6-5 with TRBJ1-5; perhaps TRBD1 as D (5 bases). This CDR3 is 14 amino acids long. Looked up from germline, CDR1 is MNHEY and CDR2 is SVGAGI. Deletions cut 6 bases from V and 1 base from J, with 10 bases between. In DNA form, the CDR3 reads TGTGCCAGCAGGGGGGACTTAAGCAATCAGCCCCAGCATTTT. Encoded protein: CASRGDLSNQPQHF.

For the CDR3, the DNA is TGTGCCTGGAACAGATTGGGGCGGGGGACCCAGTACTTC. Translating it yields CAWNRLGRGTQYF. The chain couples TRBV30 to TRBJ2-5, with a tentative D call TRBD2 (6 bases). Germline CDR1 and CDR2: GTSNPN and SVGIG (reference sequence). The V end lost 4 bases, the J end lost 7 bases, and 16 bases lay between the germline ends. There are 13 residues in the CDR3.

This chain joins TRBV28 and TRBJ1-1; a possible D gene is TRBD1 (5 bases). V was clipped by 7 bases and J by 1 base, with 10 bases between them. CDR3 length: 13 residues. CDR1 and CDR2 from the germline V gene are MDHEN and SYDVKM. The CDR3 loop reads CASKTGSNTEAFF. CDR3 in DNA: TGTGCCAGCAAAACAGGATCGAACACTGAAGCTTTCTTT.

The chain combines TRBV9 with TRBJ2-7, with 11 bases aligning to TRBD2. The CDR3 sequence is 16 residues long. Germline V gene lookup returns CDR1 SGDLS and CDR2 YYNGEE. V dropped 3 bases and J dropped 5; count of bases not matched to a gene: 10. CDR3 nucleotide sequence: TGTGCCAGCAGCGCCTCTAGCGGGAGGACTCGGAACGAGCAGTACTTC. Protein sequence: CASSASSGRTRNEQYF.

In this sample, this clone turned up once. The rearrangement links TRBV28 to TRBJ1-5; a weak D match, TRBD1 (6 bases). CDR1 is MDHEN, CDR2 SYDVKM, per germline. CDR3 length: 13 amino acids. V shed 8 bases and J shed 13 bases, with 21 bases lying between them. The CDR3 region is CASRPPTGAPQHF. The CDR3 nucleotides read TGTGCCAGCCGTCCACCGACAGGTGCTCCTCAGCATTTT.

This chain links TRBV29-1 with TRBJ1-2; TRBD1 matches at 7 bases. Losses at the gene ends were 4 bases for V and 4 bases for J; bases not matched to a gene: 9. CDR1 and CDR2 from the germline V gene are SQVTM and ANQGSEA. The CDR3 length is 14 residues. CDR3 residues: CSVALEGAGYGYTF. The DNA of the CDR3 is TGCAGCGTTGCTCTTGAGGGGGCAGGCTATGGCTACACCTTC.

This clone has a handful of counts. J is TRBJ1-1 and V is TRBV6-5; D is unclear. The CDR3 runs to 15 residues. CDR1 and CDR2 from the germline V gene are MNHEY and SVGAGI. The ends were cut back, 5 bases at V and 0 bases at J, with 13 bases in the middle. Here the CDR3 DNA reads TGTGCCAGCAGTCCGATAGGACTCCTGAACACTGAAGCTTTCTTT. It translates to CASSPIGLLNTEAFF.

The chain is built from TRBV30 and TRBJ1-5; no definite D call. The CDR3 is 13 amino acids. The V and J ends lost 0 bases and 5 bases respectively, with 8 bases between them. CDR1 and CDR2 (germline): GTSNPN, SVGIG (reference sequence). CDR3 sequence: CAWSVREDQPQHF. The CDR3 DNA is TGTGCCTGGAGTGTGAGAGAGGATCAGCCCCAGCATTTT.

This chain uses TRBV29-1 with TRBJ2-1, with 9 bases fitting TRBD2. Unmatched junction bases numbered 13, after V lost 1 base and J lost 0 bases. The CDR3 has 19 residues. Per the germline V gene, CDR1 is SQVTM and CDR2 is ANQGSEA. CDR3 amino acids: CSVEVLFSGGIISYNEQFF. In DNA, the CDR3 is TGCAGCGTTGAAGTCCTCTTTAGCGGGGGAATTATCTCCTACAATGAGCAGTTCTTC.

Remarks on this clone: The germline gene is not matched at one end of the junction; a read error may be the cause. The chain has TRBV7-2 and TRBJ2-3; TRBD2 matches 10 bases. CDR3 length: 15 residues. CDR1 SGHTA and CDR2 FQGNSA come from the germline V gene. The CDR3 spells CASSLAGASPDTQYF. The CDR3 DNA is TGTGCCAGCAGCCTAGCGGGAGCGTCCCCAGATACGCAGTATTTT. The whole variable domain, filled in from reference TRBV7-2 and TRBJ2-3, reads GAGVSQSPSNKVTEKGKDVELRCDPISGHTALYWYRQSLGQGLEFLIYFQGNSAPDKSGLPSDRFSAERTGGSVSTLTIQRTQQEDSAVYLCASSLAGASPDTQYFGPGTRLTVL.

The chain recombines TRBV30 with TRBJ1-2, with a weak D call TRBD1 (6 bases). The CDR3 consists of 12 residues. Trimming stripped 3 bases from V and 4 bases from J, with 9 bases between. From germline, CDR1 is GTSNPN and CDR2 SVGIG (reference sequence). The CDR3 bases are TGTGCCTGGAGGACAGGCACCTATGGCTACACCTTC. This gives the protein CAWRTGTYGYTF.

This chain joins TRBV9 and TRBJ2-1, with TRBD2 matching 8 bases. The CDR3 is 15 residues long. Germline V gene data show CDR1 as SGDLS and CDR2 as YYNGEE. Trimming removed 5 bases from V and 4 bases from J; junction bases left unmatched: 8. In DNA, the CDR3 is TGTGCCAGCAGTGCCAGCGGGGGCCAATACAATGAGCAGTTCTTC. This translates into CASSASGGQYNEQFF.

This clone was observed a few times. CDR3 sequence (DNA): TGTGCCTGGAGAAGAACGGGGGAGGATACGCAGTATTTT. Translation: CAWRRTGEDTQYF. The chain is built from TRBV30 and TRBJ2-3; D perhaps matches TRBD2 (6 bases). The V gene's germline CDR1 is GTSNPN and CDR2 SVGIG (reference sequence). This CDR3 contains 13 residues. V was trimmed by 3 bases and J by 6 bases, leaving 13 bases between them.

The chain combines TRBV30 with TRBJ2-7, with no clear D. Germline lookup yields CDR1 GTSNPN and CDR2 SVGIG (reference sequence). The CDR3 length is 12 residues. V dropped 1 base and J dropped 3 bases, with 7 bases sitting between them. This chain's CDR3 is CAWSADNYEQYF. The CDR3 bases are TGTGCCTGGAGTGCTGACAACTACGAGCAGTACTTC.

This clone was seen a few times. V and J are TRBV6-5 and TRBJ2-3; no definite D call. Trimming took 8 bases from V and 6 from J, leaving 9 bases between them. Germline lookup yields CDR1 MNHEY and CDR2 SVGAGI. There are 11 residues in the CDR3. This chain's CDR3 is CASSYRDTQYF. CDR3 DNA sequence: TGTGCCAGCTCATACCGGGATACGCAGTATTTT.

The chain couples TRBV6-5 to TRBJ1-2; D call uncertain. This CDR3 is built from 13 residues. Germline-derived CDR1 and CDR2 are MNHEY and SVGAGI. With 4 bases removed from V and 7 bases from J, the gap between germline ends came to 13 bases. As DNA, the CDR3 is TGTGCCAGCAGTTCGGGGTCGGTGCGTGGCTACACCTTC. Amino acid sequence: CASSSGSVRGYTF.

The J gene is TRBJ2-7, the V gene TRBV4-1, with 8 bases aligning to TRBD1. The V and J ends lost 4 bases and 7 bases, in that order; junction bases with no gene match: 3. The CDR3 sequence is 12 residues long. The germline CDR1 and CDR2 sequences are MGHRA and YSYEKL. The CDR3 sequence: CASSPDRVEQYF. The CDR3 DNA is TGCGCCAGCAGCCCGGACAGGGTGGAGCAGTACTTC.

V and J are TRBV15 and TRBJ2-1, with TRBD1 as a possible D gene (6 bases). Germline V CDR1 and CDR2: LNHNV, YYDKDF (reference sequence). Trimming removed 0 bases from V and 8 bases from J, with 11 bases in between. The CDR3 length is 14 residues. The CDR3: CATSRETGGDEQFF. The CDR3 DNA is TGTGCCACCAGCAGAGAGACAGGAGGTGATGAGCAGTTCTTC.

Written as DNA, the CDR3 is TGCAGCGTTGATGAGGGGGTAAACTATGGCTACACCTTC. Its protein product is CSVDEGVNYGYTF. The chain employs TRBV29-1 and TRBJ1-2, with a possible D match to TRBD1 (6 bases). There are 13 residues in the CDR3. The V end lost 3 bases, the J end lost 2 bases, and 10 bases lay between the germline ends. Germline values: CDR1 SQVTM, CDR2 ANQGSEA.

The V call is TRBV29-1, the J call TRBJ2-7, with a weak D call TRBD1 (5 bases). The CDR3 is 11 amino acids. V lost 7 bases to trimming and J lost 9 bases, with 16 bases between them. Germline CDR1 is SQVTM and CDR2 is ANQGSEA. CDR3 bases: TGCAGCGCAATAGACAGTTTTTGGCAGTACTTC. Its protein product is CSAIDSFWQYF.